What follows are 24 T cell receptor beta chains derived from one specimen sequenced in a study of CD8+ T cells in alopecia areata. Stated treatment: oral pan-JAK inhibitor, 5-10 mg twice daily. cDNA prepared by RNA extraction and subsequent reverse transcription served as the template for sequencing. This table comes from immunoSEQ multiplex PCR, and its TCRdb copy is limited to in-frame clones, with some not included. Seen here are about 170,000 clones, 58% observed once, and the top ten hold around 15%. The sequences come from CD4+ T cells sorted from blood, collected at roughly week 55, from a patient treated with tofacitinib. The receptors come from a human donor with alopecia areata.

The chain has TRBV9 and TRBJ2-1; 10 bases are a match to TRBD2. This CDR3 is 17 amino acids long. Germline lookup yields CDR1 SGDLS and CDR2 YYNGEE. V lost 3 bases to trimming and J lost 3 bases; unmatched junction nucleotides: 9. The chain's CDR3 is CASSARGRTSGYNEQFF. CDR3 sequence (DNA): TGTGCCAGCAGCGCCCGGGGGCGGACTAGCGGCTACAATGAGCAGTTCTTC. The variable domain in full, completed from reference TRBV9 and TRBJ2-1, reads DSGVTQTPKHLITATGQRVTLRCSPRSGDLSVYWYQQSLDQGLQFLIQYYNGEERAKGNILERFSAQQFPDLHSELNLSSLELGDSALYFCASSARGRTSGYNEQFFGPGTRLTVL.

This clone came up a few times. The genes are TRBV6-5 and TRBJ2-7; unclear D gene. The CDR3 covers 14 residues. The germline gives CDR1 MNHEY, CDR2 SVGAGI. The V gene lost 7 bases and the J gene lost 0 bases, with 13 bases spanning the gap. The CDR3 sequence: CASMRSRSSYEQYF. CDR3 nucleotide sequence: TGTGCCAGCATGAGGTCAAGAAGCTCCTACGAGCAGTACTTC.

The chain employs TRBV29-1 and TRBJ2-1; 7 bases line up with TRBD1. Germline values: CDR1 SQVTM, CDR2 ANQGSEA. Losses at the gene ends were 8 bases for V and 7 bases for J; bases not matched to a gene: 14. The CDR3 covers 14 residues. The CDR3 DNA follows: TGCAGCCTCCGGGACAGATTTAAGCTTAATGAGCAGTTCTTC. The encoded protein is CSLRDRFKLNEQFF.

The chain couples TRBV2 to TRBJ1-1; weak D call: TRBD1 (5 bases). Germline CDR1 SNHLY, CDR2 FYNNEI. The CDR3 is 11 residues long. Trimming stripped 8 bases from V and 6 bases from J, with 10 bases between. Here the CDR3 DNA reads TGTGCCAGCCGGAGGGACCCTGAAGCTTTCTTT. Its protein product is CASRRDPEAFF. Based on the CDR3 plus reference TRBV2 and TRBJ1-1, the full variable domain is EPEVTQTPSHQVTQMGQEVILRCVPISNHLYFYWYRQILGQKVEFLVSFYNNEISEKSEIFDDQFSVERPDGSNFTLKIRSTKLEDSAMYFCASRRDPEAFFGQGTRLTVV.

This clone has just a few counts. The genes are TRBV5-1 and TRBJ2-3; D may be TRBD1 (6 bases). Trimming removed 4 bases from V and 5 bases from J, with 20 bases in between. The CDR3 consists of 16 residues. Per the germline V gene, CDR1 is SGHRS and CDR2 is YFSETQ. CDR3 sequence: CASSRSQGLGGDTQYF. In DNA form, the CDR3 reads TGCGCCAGCAGCCGATCCCAGGGGTTAGGGGGAGATACGCAGTATTTT.

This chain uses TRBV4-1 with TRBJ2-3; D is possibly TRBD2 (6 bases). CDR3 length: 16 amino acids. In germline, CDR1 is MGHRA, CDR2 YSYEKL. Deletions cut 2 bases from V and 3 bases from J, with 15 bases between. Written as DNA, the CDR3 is TGCGCCAGCAGCCAAACCCCAGGAGGGAGGACAGATACGCAGTATTTT. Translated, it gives CASSQTPGGRTDTQYF.

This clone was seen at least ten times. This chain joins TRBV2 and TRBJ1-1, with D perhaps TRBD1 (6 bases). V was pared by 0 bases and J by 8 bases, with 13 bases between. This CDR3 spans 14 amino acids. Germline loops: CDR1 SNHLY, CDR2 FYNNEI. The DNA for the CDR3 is TGTGCCAGCAGTGAAGCAGGGCGGGGGGCCGAAGCTTTCTTT. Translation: CASSEAGRGAEAFF.

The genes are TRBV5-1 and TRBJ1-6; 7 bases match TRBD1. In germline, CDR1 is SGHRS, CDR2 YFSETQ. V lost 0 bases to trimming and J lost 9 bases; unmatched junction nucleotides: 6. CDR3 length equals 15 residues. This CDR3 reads CASSLGQGEGSPLHF. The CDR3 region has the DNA TGCGCCAGCAGCTTGGGACAGGGTGAAGGTTCACCCCTCCACTTT.

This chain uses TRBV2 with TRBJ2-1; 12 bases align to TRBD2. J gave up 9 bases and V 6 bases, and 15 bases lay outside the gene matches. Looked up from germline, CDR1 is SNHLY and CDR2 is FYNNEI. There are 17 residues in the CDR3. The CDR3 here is CASRGLGLAGTRGEQFF. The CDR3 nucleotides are TGTGCCAGCAGGGGACTCGGACTAGCGGGGACCCGCGGTGAGCAGTTCTTC.

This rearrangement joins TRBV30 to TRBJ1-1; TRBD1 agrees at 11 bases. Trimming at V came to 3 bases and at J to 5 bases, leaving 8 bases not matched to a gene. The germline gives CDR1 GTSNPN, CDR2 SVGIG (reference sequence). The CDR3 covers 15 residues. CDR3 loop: CAWSVRTGGWTEAFF. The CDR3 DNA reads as TGTGCCTGGAGCGTGCGGACAGGGGGCTGGACTGAAGCTTTCTTT.

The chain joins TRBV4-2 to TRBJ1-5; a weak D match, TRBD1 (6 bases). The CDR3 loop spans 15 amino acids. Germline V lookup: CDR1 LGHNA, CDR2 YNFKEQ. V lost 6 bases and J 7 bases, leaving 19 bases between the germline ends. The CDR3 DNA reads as TGTGCCAGCAGTCGGGCAAGTGCCCAGGGGCAGCCCCAGCATTTT. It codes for CASSRASAQGQPQHF.

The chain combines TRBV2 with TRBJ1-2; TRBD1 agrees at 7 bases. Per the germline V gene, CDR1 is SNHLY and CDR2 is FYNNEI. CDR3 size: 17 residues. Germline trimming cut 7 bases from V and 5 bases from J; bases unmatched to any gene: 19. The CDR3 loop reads CASTATARRQGVYGYTF. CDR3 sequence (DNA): TGTGCCAGCACCGCCACAGCACGACGGCAGGGGGTGTATGGCTACACCTTC.

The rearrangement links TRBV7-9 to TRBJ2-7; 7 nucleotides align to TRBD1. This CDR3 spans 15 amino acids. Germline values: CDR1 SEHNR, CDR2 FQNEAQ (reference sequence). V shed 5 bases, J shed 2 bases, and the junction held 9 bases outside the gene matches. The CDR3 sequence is CASSLRTDRTYEQYF. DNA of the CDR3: TGTGCCAGCAGCCTAAGGACGGACAGGACCTACGAGCAGTACTTC.

The CDR3 loop reads CARDPAGTGELFF. The CDR3, as DNA: TGTGCCAGGGACCCGGCAGGCACCGGGGAGCTGTTTTTT. The chain has TRBV2 and TRBJ2-2; D is ambiguous. The germline V gene has CDR1 SNHLY and CDR2 FYNNEI. Trimming removed 9 bases from V and 4 bases from J, with 12 bases in between. This CDR3 comprises 13 residues.

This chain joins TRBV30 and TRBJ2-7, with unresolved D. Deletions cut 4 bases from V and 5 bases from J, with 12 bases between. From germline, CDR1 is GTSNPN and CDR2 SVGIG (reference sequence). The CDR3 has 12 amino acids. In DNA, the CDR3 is TGTGCCTGGAATTACCTTACACACGAGCAGTACTTC. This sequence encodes CAWNYLTHEQYF. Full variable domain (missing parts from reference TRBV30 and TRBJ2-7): SQTIHQWPATLVQPVGSPLSLECTVEGTSNPNLYWYRQAAGRGLQLLFYSVGIGQISSEVPQNLSASRPQDRQFILSSKKLLLSDSGFYLCAWNYLTHEQYFGPGTRLTVT.

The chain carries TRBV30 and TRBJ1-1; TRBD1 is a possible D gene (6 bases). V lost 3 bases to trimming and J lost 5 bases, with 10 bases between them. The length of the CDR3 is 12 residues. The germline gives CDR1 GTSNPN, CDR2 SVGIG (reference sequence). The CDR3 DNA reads TGTGCCTGGAGGGCCGACAGGACTGAAGCTTTCTTT. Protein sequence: CAWRADRTEAFF.

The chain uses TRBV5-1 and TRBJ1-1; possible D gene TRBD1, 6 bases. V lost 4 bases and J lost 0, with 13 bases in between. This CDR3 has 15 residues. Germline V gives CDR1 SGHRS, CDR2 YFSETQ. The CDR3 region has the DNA TGCGCCAGCAGCGCCCGGACAGCGGTGAACACTGAAGCTTTCTTT. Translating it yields CASSARTAVNTEAFF.

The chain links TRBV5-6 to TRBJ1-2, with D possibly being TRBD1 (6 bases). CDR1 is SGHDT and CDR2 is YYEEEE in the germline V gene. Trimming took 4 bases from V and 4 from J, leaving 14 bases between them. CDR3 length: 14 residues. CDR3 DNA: TGTGCCAGCAGCCCTATGGGGGGCATCTATGGCTACACCTTC. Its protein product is CASSPMGGIYGYTF.

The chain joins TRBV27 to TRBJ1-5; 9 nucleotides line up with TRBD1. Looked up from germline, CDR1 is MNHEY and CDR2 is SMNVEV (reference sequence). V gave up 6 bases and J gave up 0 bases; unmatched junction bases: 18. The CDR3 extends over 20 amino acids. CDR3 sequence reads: CASRLREGTGIGDSNQPQHF. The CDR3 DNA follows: TGTGCCAGCAGGCTTAGGGAGGGGACAGGGATAGGAGATAGCAATCAGCCCCAGCATTTT.

In DNA, the CDR3 is TGTGCCAGCAGCTACAATGCGGGACACATGAACACTGAAGCTTTCTTT. Its translation: CASSYNAGHMNTEAFF. The rearrangement links TRBV5-6 to TRBJ1-1, with a tentative D call TRBD1 (6 bases). Trimming removed 3 bases from V and 0 bases from J, with 15 bases in between. CDR1 and CDR2 (germline): SGHDT, YYEEEE. The CDR3 has 16 residues.

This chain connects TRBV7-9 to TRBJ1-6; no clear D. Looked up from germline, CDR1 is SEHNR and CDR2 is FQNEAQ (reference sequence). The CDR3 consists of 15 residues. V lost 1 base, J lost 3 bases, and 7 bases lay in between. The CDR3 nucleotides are TGTGCCAGCAGCTTAGGGGCCGACTATAATTCACCCCTCCACTTT. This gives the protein CASSLGADYNSPLHF.

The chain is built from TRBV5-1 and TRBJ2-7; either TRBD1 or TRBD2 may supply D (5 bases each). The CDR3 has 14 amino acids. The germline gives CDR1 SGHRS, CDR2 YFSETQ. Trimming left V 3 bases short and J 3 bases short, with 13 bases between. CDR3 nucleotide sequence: TGCGCCAGCAGCTCCGGGACGCTAAACTACGAGCAGTACTTC. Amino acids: CASSSGTLNYEQYF. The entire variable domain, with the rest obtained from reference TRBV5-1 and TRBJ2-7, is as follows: KAGVTQTPRYLIKTRGQQVTLSCSPISGHRSVSWYQQTPGQGLQFLFEYFSETQRNKGNFPGRFSGRQFSNSRSEMNVSTLELGDSALYLCASSSGTLNYEQYFGPGTRLTVT.

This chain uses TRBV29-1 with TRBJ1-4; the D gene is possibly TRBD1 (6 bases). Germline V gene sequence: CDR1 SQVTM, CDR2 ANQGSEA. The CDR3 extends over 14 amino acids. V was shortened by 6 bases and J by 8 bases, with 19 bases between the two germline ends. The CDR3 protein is CSVENRAEGEKLFF. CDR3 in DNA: TGCAGCGTCGAAAACAGGGCGGAGGGAGAAAAACTGTTTTTT.

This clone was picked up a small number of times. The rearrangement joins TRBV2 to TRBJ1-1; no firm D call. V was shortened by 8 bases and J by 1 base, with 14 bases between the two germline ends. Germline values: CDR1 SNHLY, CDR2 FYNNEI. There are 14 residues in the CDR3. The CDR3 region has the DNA TGTGCCAGCCGATCCTTGCAGCCGAACACTGAAGCTTTCTTT. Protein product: CASRSLQPNTEAFF.